This TCR beta chain was identified during a study of spatial heterogeneity in lung cancer. Study information: The average appearance count of each unique TCR and UMI combination in raw reads was more than nine.

The length of the CDR3 is 13 residues. Between the trimmed V and J ends, which lost 2 bases and 1 base, there was a span of 5 bases. The germline gives CDR1 MNHEY, CDR2 SVGEGT. Documented time point: sample taken at primary tumor resection. TCRs were sequenced from unsorted whole RNA of tumor, nontumor lung or PBMC. 72 TRACERx patients with early, untreated non-small cell lung cancer donated samples. Individually, TCR cDNA molecules were each labelled with a unique molecular identifier. Each CDR3 protein gets one entry after TCRdb re-called the 5' RACE reads with MiXCR. In the table there are under 20,000 distinct CDR3 sequences, 19% of which are singletons.

The chain links TRBV6-2 or TRBV6-3 to TRBJ1-1, with D uncertain. The clonotype comes from a male donor with early-stage non-small cell lung cancer. The material was PBMCs, obtained at surgery. In DNA form, the CDR3 reads TGTGCCAGCAGTTACATGGAGAACACTGAAGCTTTCTTT. Encoded protein: CASSYMENTEAFF.